These 25 T cell receptor beta chains were sequenced from one sample in a study of CD8+ T cells in alopecia areata. Sequencing relied on a cDNA template that was reverse transcribed from extracted RNA. Sequenced by immunoSEQ multiplex PCR; TCRdb stores in-frame clones only, minus some. The sample consists of around 190,000 clones, about 56% of them appearing once. Sequenced sample: CD8+ T cells sorted from blood. The receptors were gathered from a human donor in good health.

This clone showed up just a few times. J is TRBJ2-1 and V is TRBV19; D may be TRBD2 (5 bases). With 7 bases removed from V and 0 bases from J, the gap between germline ends came to 19 bases. Germline V gene lookup returns CDR1 LNHDA and CDR2 SQIVND (reference sequence). This CDR3 is built from 17 residues. CDR3 sequence: CASTPQGGQSSYNEQFF. In DNA, the CDR3 is TGTGCCAGTACCCCTCAAGGAGGCCAGAGCTCCTACAATGAGCAGTTCTTC.

This clone turned up a few times. The V and J genes are TRBV4-1 and TRBJ1-1; no clear D. This CDR3 has 14 amino acids. The germline gives CDR1 MGHRA, CDR2 YSYEKL. Trimming removed 1 base from V and 0 bases from J, with 6 bases in between. In DNA form, the CDR3 reads TGCGCCAGCAGCCAAGGGCAGGTGAACACTGAAGCTTTCTTT. Its protein is CASSQGQVNTEAFF.

The sample holds a few counts of this clone. The chain recombines TRBV15 with TRBJ1-6, with 10 bases fitting TRBD1. With V trimmed by 5 bases and J by 8 bases, 6 bases remained unmatched. The CDR3 length is 15 residues. CDR1 and CDR2 (germline): LNHNV, YYDKDF (reference sequence). The CDR3 here is CATSSSGTGDSPLHF. CDR3 coding DNA: TGTGCCACCAGCTCCTCGGGGACAGGGGATTCACCCCTCCACTTT.

J is TRBJ2-1 and V is TRBV30; weak D call: TRBD2 (7 bases). Trimming took 2 bases from V and 0 from J, leaving 17 bases between them. Germline-derived CDR1 and CDR2 are GTSNPN and SVGIG (reference sequence). The CDR3 contains 17 residues. CDR3 sequence (DNA): TGTGCCTGGAGTCTACTCGGGGGGCGTAGCTCCTACAATGAGCAGTTCTTC. This sequence encodes CAWSLLGGRSSYNEQFF. The full variable domain, rest sourced from reference TRBV30 and TRBJ2-1, is SQTIHQWPATLVQPVGSPLSLECTVEGTSNPNLYWYRQAAGRGLQLLFYSVGIGQISSEVPQNLSASRPQDRQFILSSKKLLLSDSGFYLCAWSLLGGRSSYNEQFFGPGTRLTVL.

The chain combines TRBV4-1 with TRBJ2-1; D is unclear. V dropped 5 bases and J dropped 12 bases, with 17 bases sitting between them. The germline CDR1 and CDR2 sequences are MGHRA and YSYEKL. CDR3 length: 13 amino acids. The CDR3 DNA is TGCGCCAGCAGCGAAAAGGCCGGGCCCATGCAGTTCTTC. This sequence encodes CASSEKAGPMQFF.

The rearrangement uses TRBV29-1 and TRBJ2-3; 12 positions agree with TRBD2. Germline V CDR1 and CDR2: SQVTM, ANQGSEA. Trimming cost V 0 bases and J 3 bases; bases outside gene matches: 16. The CDR3 extends over 20 amino acids. The CDR3 nucleotides are TGCAGCGTTGAAGATCTGAGTAGGTCTAGCGGGGGGGCCGCGACAGATACGCAGTATTTT. Translation gives CSVEDLSRSSGGAATDTQYF.

This clone was seen once. The genes are TRBV7-2 and TRBJ2-3; the D call may be TRBD1 or TRBD2 (5 bases each). V lost 1 base to trimming and J lost 2 bases, with 13 bases between them. The CDR3 consists of 16 residues. Germline CDR1 SGHTA, CDR2 FQGNSA. CDR3 amino acids: CASSLETRGPTDTQYF. CDR3 in DNA: TGTGCCAGCAGCTTAGAGACGAGGGGTCCCACAGATACGCAGTATTTT.

V usage is TRBV5-6 and J usage is TRBJ2-1, with TRBD2 as a possible D gene (5 bases). Trimming took off 4 bases at V and 7 bases at J, with 15 bases between the two ends. This CDR3 has 14 residues. CDR1 is SGHDT and CDR2 is YYEEEE in the germline V gene. The CDR3 DNA is TGTGCCAGCAGCCCCTTGGAGCGGACTAATGAGCAGTTCTTC. Its translation: CASSPLERTNEQFF. Full variable domain (missing parts from reference TRBV5-6 and TRBJ2-1): DAGVTQSPTHLIKTRGQQVTLRCSPKSGHDTVSWYQQALGQGPQFIFQYYEEEERQRGNFPDRFSGHQFPNYSSELNVNALLLGDSALYLCASSPLERTNEQFFGPGTRLTVL.

The CDR3 DNA is TGTGCCAGCAGCTACAGGGTAAATGAGCAGTTCTTC. It translates to CASSYRVNEQFF. The genes are TRBV25-1 and TRBJ2-1; the D gene is possibly TRBD1 (6 bases). With 6 bases removed from V and 7 bases from J, the gap between germline ends came to 10 bases. The germline V gene has CDR1 MGHDK and CDR2 SYGVNS. The length of the CDR3 is 12 residues.

This clone showed up just a few times. V is TRBV7-9 and J is TRBJ2-7; D gene unclear. The CDR3 runs to 12 residues. Per germline, CDR1 SEHNR and CDR2 FQNEAQ (reference sequence). V lost 3 bases to trimming and J lost 6 bases, with 9 bases between them. This CDR3 reads CASSLGSREQYF. The CDR3 bases are TGTGCCAGCAGCTTGGGGTCCCGCGAGCAGTACTTC.

The V and J genes are TRBV27 and TRBJ1-4, with 8 bases aligning to TRBD1. Germline V CDR1 and CDR2: MNHEY, SMNVEV (reference sequence). This CDR3 spans 14 amino acids. With V trimmed by 2 bases and J by 8 bases, 4 bases remained unmatched. The CDR3 is CASSLGQGREKLFF. For the CDR3, the DNA is TGTGCCAGCAGTTTAGGACAGGGCCGAGAAAAACTGTTTTTT. Full variable domain (missing parts from reference TRBV27 and TRBJ1-4): EAQVTQNPRYLITVTGKKLTVTCSQNMNHEYMSWYRQDPGLGLRQIYYSMNVEVTDKGDVPEGYKVSRKEKRNFPLILESPSPNQTSLYFCASSLGQGREKLFFGSGTQLSVL.

The chain carries TRBV7-9 and TRBJ2-7; D gene unclear. Trimming pared 4 bases from V and 3 bases from J, leaving 13 bases between. CDR3 length equals 14 residues. The germline V gene has CDR1 SEHNR and CDR2 FQNEAQ (reference sequence). The CDR3, as DNA: TGTGCCAGCAGCTCCCCCCCAGCCGACTACGAGCAGTACTTC. Amino acids: CASSSPPADYEQYF.

V gene TRBV29-1 combines with J gene TRBJ2-7; 9 bases fit TRBD1. There are 15 residues in the CDR3. Trimming took 3 bases from V and 0 from J; bases not matched to a gene: 6. Germline loops: CDR1 SQVTM, CDR2 ANQGSEA. The DNA of the CDR3 is TGCAGCGTTGAGTTCGTGACAGGGGGCTCCTACGAGCAGTACTTC. As protein: CSVEFVTGGSYEQYF.

V and J are TRBV4-1 and TRBJ2-1, with D possibly TRBD2 on 6 matching bases. V lost 4 bases to trimming and J lost 5 bases, with 9 bases between them. The CDR3 has 13 amino acids. Germline values: CDR1 MGHRA, CDR2 YSYEKL. The CDR3, as DNA: TGCGCCAGCAGCCTGGGACTGAACAATGAGCAGTTCTTC. It yields the protein CASSLGLNNEQFF.

This clone was observed a handful of times. The chain links TRBV15 to TRBJ2-7; D remains unclear. There are 16 residues in the CDR3. V was cut by 0 bases and J by 6 bases, with 18 bases left in between. Germline V gene data show CDR1 as LNHNV and CDR2 as YYDKDF (reference sequence). CDR3 DNA sequence: TGTGCCACCAGCAGAGATAGTCACAGCAACCTAGGCGAGCAGTACTTC. It translates to CATSRDSHSNLGEQYF.

The chain joins TRBV27 to TRBJ2-7, with D maybe TRBD2 (5 bases). There are 15 residues in the CDR3. Germline V gives CDR1 MNHEY, CDR2 SMNVEV (reference sequence). V lost 8 bases and J 3 bases, leaving 20 bases between the germline ends. This CDR3 is CASWTRSDAYYEQYF. CDR3 in DNA: TGTGCCAGCTGGACTCGGAGCGACGCCTACTACGAGCAGTACTTC.

The CDR3 loop reads CASSQDLTNQETQYF. Here the CDR3 DNA reads TGTGCCAGCAGCCAAGATTTGACTAACCAAGAGACCCAGTACTTC. The V and J genes are TRBV14 and TRBJ2-5; D possibly corresponds to TRBD2 (5 bases). The CDR3 is 15 amino acids. The V gene lost 0 bases and the J gene lost 0 bases, with 8 bases spanning the gap. The germline CDR1 and CDR2 sequences are SGHDN and FVKESK.

The chain carries TRBV5-1 and TRBJ2-1, with 10 bases that match TRBD1. Trimming at V came to 2 bases and at J to 5 bases, leaving 1 base not matched to a gene. Germline assignment: CDR1 SGHRS and CDR2 YFSETQ. There are 14 residues in the CDR3. The CDR3 protein is CASSFGQGDNEQFF. Written as DNA, the CDR3 is TGCGCCAGCAGCTTCGGACAGGGGGACAATGAGCAGTTCTTC.

This chain connects TRBV7-9 to TRBJ2-5; possible D gene TRBD2, 5 bases. V was shortened by 6 bases and J by 5 bases, with 16 bases between the two germline ends. CDR1 is SEHNR and CDR2 is FQNEAQ in the germline V gene (reference sequence). The length of the CDR3 is 14 residues. CDR3 nucleotides: TGTGCCAGCAGGGCCGGGCCCCCGGGGGAGACCCAGTACTTC. This codes for CASRAGPPGETQYF.

This chain uses TRBV25-1 with TRBJ1-1; D remains unclear. The CDR3 has 13 residues. V was clipped by 4 bases and J by 1 base, with 7 bases between them. Germline assignment: CDR1 MGHDK and CDR2 SYGVNS. In DNA form, the CDR3 reads TGTGCCAGCAGTGGAACAAGGAACACTGAAGCTTTCTTT. Protein: CASSGTRNTEAFF.

This clone was seen only once. The chain uses TRBV5-1 and TRBJ2-7, with D unclear. Trimming removed 6 bases from V and 2 bases from J, with 12 bases in between. Germline CDR1 SGHRS, CDR2 YFSETQ. This CDR3 is 13 amino acids long. CDR3 amino acids: CASNQDGPYEQYF. As DNA, the CDR3 is TGCGCCAGCAACCAGGACGGTCCCTACGAGCAGTACTTC.

This clone was seen only a few times. This chain connects TRBV18 to TRBJ2-2; D is perhaps TRBD2 (5 bases). CDR1 is KGHSH and CDR2 is LQKENI in the germline V gene. This CDR3 contains 16 residues. Between the trimmed V and J ends, which lost 5 bases and 1 base, there was a span of 14 bases. The CDR3 is CASSLSTGGNTGELFF. CDR3 nucleotides: TGTGCCAGCTCATTATCGACTGGAGGGAACACCGGGGAGCTGTTTTTT.

The chain is built from TRBV5-6 and TRBJ2-7; 9 bases line up with TRBD1. CDR1 SGHDT and CDR2 YYEEEE come from the germline V gene. This CDR3 contains 14 residues. Trimming took 0 bases from V and 6 from J; bases not matched to a gene: 4. Written as DNA, the CDR3 is TGTGCCAGCAGCTTGGGGACAGGGGTCGGCGAGCAGTACTTC. This gives the protein CASSLGTGVGEQYF.

Remarks on this clone: One junction end disagrees with the germline gene, perhaps due to a read error. Additional DNA sequences in this sample encode the identical CDR3. The rearrangement joins TRBV5-1 to TRBJ2-3; 7 nucleotides match TRBD2. CDR3 length: 14 amino acids. From germline, CDR1 is SGHRS and CDR2 YFSETQ. The CDR3 DNA sequence: TGCGCCAGCAGCCTACTAGCGCCTTCAGATACGCAATATTTT. Its protein product is CASSLLAPSDTQYF.

The gene calls are TRBV13 and TRBJ1-1, with TRBD1 matching 7 bases. This CDR3 comprises 17 residues. Trimming took 0 bases from V and 0 from J; bases not matched to a gene: 7. The germline V gene has CDR1 PRHDT and CDR2 FYEKMQ (reference sequence). The CDR3 DNA sequence: TGTGCCAGCAGCTTAGGCCGGGACAGAACCATGAACACTGAAGCTTTCTTT. Translated: CASSLGRDRTMNTEAFF.